These 18 T cell receptor beta chains originate from one sample sequenced in a study of CD8 T cells in ankylosing spondylitis. Their antigens remain unidentified. Study observations and caveats: Ankylosing spondylitis blood seemed to carry a telltale TCR beta motif made of under ten highly homologous variants.

MiXCR, run by TCRdb on the 5' RACE reads, gives a single entry per CDR3 protein. Seen here are under 850,000 distinct CDR3 sequences, 19% observed once, and the top ten hold around 20%. The sequencing input was blood, either unsorted or a sorted T cell fraction (not recorded which). The receptors here all came from a male donor with ankylosing spondylitis.

This rearrangement joins TRBV29-1 to TRBJ2-1; D is uncertain. CDR1 is SQVTM and CDR2 is ANQGSEA in the germline V gene. The CDR3 totals 15 residues. The germline V and J ends were trimmed by 4 bases and 9 bases, with 22 bases remaining between them. Here the CDR3 DNA reads TGCAGCGTTGTGGTAAGGGCTTGGGGTCGCACTGAGCAGTTCTTC. This gives the protein CSVVVRAWGRTEQFF.

This clonotype occurred a few times. The chain combines TRBV6-1 with TRBJ2-6; D gene ambiguous. Germline V gene lookup returns CDR1 MNHNS and CDR2 SASEGT. The CDR3 runs 14 residues. V was cut by 5 bases and J by 0 bases, with 5 bases left in between. This CDR3 is CASSISSGANVLTF. The DNA for the CDR3 is TGTGCCAGCAGTATAAGCTCTGGGGCCAACGTCCTGACTTTC.

This clonotype was observed a few times. The chain is built from TRBV20-1 and TRBJ1-1, with a possible D match to TRBD1 (5 bases). Trimming took off 3 bases at V and 4 bases at J, with 18 bases between the two ends. There are 15 residues in the CDR3. Germline V gene data show CDR1 as DFQATT and CDR2 as SNEGSKA (reference sequence). CDR3 in amino acids: CSARGIDSRGTEAFF. CDR3 bases: TGCAGTGCTAGGGGGATAGACAGCCGAGGCACTGAAGCTTTCTTT.

This rearrangement joins TRBV5-1 to TRBJ2-7, with D perhaps given as TRBD1 or TRBD2 (5 bases each). V was pared by 3 bases and J by 0 bases, with 13 bases between. The CDR3 is 15 residues long. CDR1 and CDR2 (germline): SGHRS, YFSETQ. This chain's CDR3 is CASSSGWDHSYEQYF. As DNA, the CDR3 is TGCGCCAGCAGCTCTGGCTGGGACCACTCCTACGAGCAGTACTTC. The complete variable domain, with remaining parts taken from reference TRBV5-1 and TRBJ2-7, reads KAGVTQTPRYLIKTRGQQVTLSCSPISGHRSVSWYQQTPGQGLQFLFEYFSETQRNKGNFPGRFSGRQFSNSRSEMNVSTLELGDSALYLCASSSGWDHSYEQYFGPGTRLTVT.

This sequence joins TRBV20-1 and TRBJ1-5; 7 bases map to TRBD1. This CDR3 comprises 13 residues. Trimming took 3 bases from V and 7 from J; bases not matched to a gene: 6. Looked up from germline, CDR1 is DFQATT and CDR2 is SNEGSKA (reference sequence). The CDR3 protein is CSARSGTEQPQHF. CDR3 sequence (DNA): TGCAGTGCTAGGTCCGGGACAGAGCAGCCCCAGCATTTT.

This clonotype was seen more than once but under ten times. This rearrangement joins TRBV20-1 to TRBJ2-1; D tentatively fits TRBD1 or TRBD2 (5 bases each). The length of the CDR3 is 17 residues. V was shortened by 6 bases and J by 0 bases, with 21 bases between the two germline ends. The germline V gene encodes CDR1 DFQATT and CDR2 SNEGSKA (reference sequence). DNA for the CDR3: TGCAGTGCGAGTAGGGGACCCGAGGGGTCCTCCTACAATGAGCAGTTCTTC. It codes for CSASRGPEGSSYNEQFF.

In this sample, this clonotype turned up a few times. The V gene is TRBV24-1, the J gene TRBJ1-5; the D gene is possibly TRBD1 (6 bases). CDR3 size: 15 residues. V lost 9 bases, J lost 3 bases, and 17 bases lay in between. Germline loops: CDR1 KGHDR, CDR2 SFDVKD. The CDR3 DNA sequence: TGTGCCACCGCCCCAGGGGCCAGCACCAATCAGCCCCAGCATTTT. Its protein product is CATAPGASTNQPQHF.

This clonotype was recorded a few times. The chain uses TRBV4-1 and TRBJ2-1; D is ambiguous. Germline-derived CDR1 and CDR2 are MGHRA and YSYEKL. This CDR3 is 15 amino acids long. V gave up 0 bases and J gave up 4 bases, with 10 bases separating them. The CDR3, as DNA: TGCGCCAGCAGCCAAGATATTCCACGTTACAATGAGCAGTTCTTC. Its translation is CASSQDIPRYNEQFF.

The V call is TRBV7-2, the J call TRBJ2-3; D ambiguous. CDR1 SGHTA and CDR2 FQGNSA come from the germline V gene. This CDR3 contains 13 residues. V was trimmed by 2 bases and J by 4 bases, leaving 7 bases between them. CDR3 nucleotide sequence: TGTGCCAGCAGCTTATCGGCCTCAGATACGCAGTATTTT. It translates to CASSLSASDTQYF.

This clonotype was detected a few times. The V and J genes are TRBV7-2 and TRBJ2-7, with 8 bases fitting TRBD2. V shed 5 bases, J shed 2 bases, and the junction held 8 bases outside the gene matches. The CDR3 totals 15 residues. The germline CDR1 and CDR2 sequences are SGHTA and FQGNSA. The CDR3, as DNA: TGTGCCAGCAGCACCGGGATAGCGGGAACCTACGAGCAGTACTTC. This sequence encodes CASSTGIAGTYEQYF. Using reference TRBV7-2 and TRBJ2-7 for the parts outside the CDR3, the full variable domain is GAGVSQSPSNKVTEKGKDVELRCDPISGHTALYWYRQSLGQGLEFLIYFQGNSAPDKSGLPSDRFSAERTGGSVSTLTIQRTQQEDSAVYLCASSTGIAGTYEQYFGPGTRLTVT.

This clonotype is a singleton in its sample. This chain uses TRBV20-1 with TRBJ2-7; D tentatively reads TRBD1 or TRBD2 (5 bases each). The V end lost 6 bases, the J end lost 2 bases, and 11 bases lay between the germline ends. The germline V gene encodes CDR1 DFQATT and CDR2 SNEGSKA (reference sequence). The length of the CDR3 is 12 residues. CDR3: CSAKGPTYEQYF. The CDR3, as DNA: TGCAGTGCGAAGGGACCGACCTACGAGCAGTACTTC.

This clonotype has only one observation. The chain uses TRBV6-1 and TRBJ2-1; possibly TRBD2 for D (6 bases). The CDR3 is 14 residues long. CDR1 is MNHNS, CDR2 SASEGT, per germline. V lost 8 bases and J lost 4, with 15 bases in between. Here the CDR3 DNA reads TGTGCCAGCGGGCGGGCTAGCGATTACAATGAGCAGTTCTTC. As protein: CASGRASDYNEQFF.

This clonotype was seen a handful of times. The V and J genes are TRBV5-1 and TRBJ1-3; D not resolved. This CDR3 region has 15 residues. Per the germline V gene, CDR1 is SGHRS and CDR2 is YFSETQ. Trimming shortened V by 4 bases and J by 1 base, and 12 bases separated the two germline ends. The CDR3 sequence: CASSGDGSSGNTIYF. In DNA, the CDR3 is TGCGCCAGCAGCGGAGACGGATCTTCTGGAAACACCATATATTTT.

This chain connects TRBV5-1 to TRBJ2-3, with 10 bases aligning to TRBD1. The CDR3 has 15 residues. V lost 3 bases and J lost 6; bases outside the gene matches: 7. Germline CDR1 and CDR2: SGHRS and YFSETQ. The CDR3 sequence is CASSWGDRGYDTQYF. CDR3 DNA sequence: TGCGCCAGCAGCTGGGGGGACAGGGGTTACGATACGCAGTATTTT.

This sequence joins TRBV12-3 or TRBV12-4 and TRBJ1-1; D is perhaps TRBD1 (6 bases). The CDR3 extends over 14 amino acids. The ends were cut back, 5 bases at V and 7 bases at J, with 17 bases in the middle. The CDR3 coding sequence is TGTGCCAGCAGTCCGCCAGGGGACATTGATGAAGCTTTCTTT. This translates into CASSPPGDIDEAFF.

The V and J genes are TRBV27 and TRBJ1-1; 7 bases map to TRBD1. From germline, CDR1 is MNHEY and CDR2 SMNVEV (reference sequence). V dropped 4 bases and J dropped 2; count of bases not matched to a gene: 10. CDR3 length equals 16 residues. The CDR3 DNA reads as TGTGCCAGCAGTTATACAGGGGATAGTTTAAACACTGAAGCTTTCTTT. Encoded protein: CASSYTGDSLNTEAFF.

This clonotype showed up just a few times. This chain uses TRBV29-1 with TRBJ2-5; TRBD2 agrees at 11 bases. Germline-derived CDR1 and CDR2 are SQVTM and ANQGSEA. Trimming at V came to 4 bases and at J to 4 bases, leaving 8 bases not matched to a gene. This CDR3 contains 15 residues. In DNA, the CDR3 is TGCAGCGTTGTTCCCATAGCGGGAGGGCGAGAGACCCAGTACTTC. Amino acid sequence: CSVVPIAGGRETQYF. The variable domain in full, completed from reference TRBV29-1 and TRBJ2-5, reads SAVISQKPSRDICQRGTSLTIQCQVDSQVTMMFWYRQQPGQSLTLIATANQGSEATYESGFVIDKFPISRPNLTFSTLTVSNMSPEDSSIYLCSVVPIAGGRETQYFGPGTRLLVL.

V usage is TRBV2 and J usage is TRBJ2-7; TRBD1 agrees at 8 bases. The CDR3 length is 15 residues. Trimming cost V 6 bases and J 0 bases; bases outside gene matches: 7. Per the germline V gene, CDR1 is SNHLY and CDR2 is FYNNEI. CDR3: CASSVGQAPSYEQYF. The CDR3 coding sequence is TGTGCCAGCAGCGTGGGACAGGCACCCTCCTACGAGCAGTACTTC.